These 28 T cell receptor beta chains share one sample of origin, sequenced in a study of T cell repertoires in cytomegalovirus infection. No antigen has been identified for these receptors. TCRdb called the reads again in MiXCR, with one record for every CDR3 protein. The repertoire consists of some 350,000 distinct CDR3 sequences, with roughly 36% occurring once and the leading ten covering roughly 14%. Sample: cultured PBMCs, taken from culture after CMV antigen stimulation. The receptors were sampled from a human donor in good health (CMV status not recorded). Some clones in this sample may be carry-over from other donors' samples.

Note on this clonotype: A much larger clone lies a single base off, so this may be a read error. This chain links TRBV12-3 or TRBV12-4 with TRBJ2-1; no definite D call. The CDR3 totals 15 residues. The DNA for the CDR3 is TGTGCCAGCAGTTTGCCCCCTGTAACTCACAATGAGCAGTCCTTC. It translates to CASSLPPVTHNEQSF.

This clonotype was detected many times. The chain has TRBV12-3 or TRBV12-4 and TRBJ2-3; a possible D gene is TRBD2 (6 bases). This CDR3 is built from 14 residues. Trimming removed 8 bases from V and 1 base from J, with 13 bases in between. CDR3 sequence (DNA): TGTGCCAGCGGGAGGCGGGACCGCACAGATACGCAGTATTTT. It encodes CASGRRDRTDTQYF.

V usage is TRBV7-2 and J usage is TRBJ2-1, with 7 bases fitting TRBD2. CDR1 SGHTA and CDR2 FQGNSA come from the germline V gene. Trimming removed 6 bases from V and 5 bases from J; junction bases left unmatched: 13. This CDR3 contains 16 residues. CDR3 residues: CASSSNSAGAHNEQFF. The DNA for the CDR3 is TGTGCCAGCAGTTCGAACTCTGCGGGAGCGCACAATGAGCAGTTCTTC.

The CDR3 DNA follows: TGTGCCAGCAGCCCATCACAGCCCAACAATGAGCAGTTCTTC. Its translation: CASSPSQPNNEQFF. V usage is TRBV7-2 and J usage is TRBJ2-1, with D uncertain. V lost 5 bases and J 5 bases, leaving 13 bases between the germline ends. The CDR3 length is 14 residues. CDR1 is SGHTA, CDR2 FQGNSA, per germline.

This clonotype was observed a handful of times. The J gene is TRBJ1-6, the V gene TRBV7-9; the D is unclear. The length of the CDR3 is 16 residues. The germline V and J ends were trimmed by 4 bases and 4 bases, with 14 bases remaining between them. CDR1 and CDR2 from the germline V gene are SEHNR and FQNEAQ (reference sequence). CDR3 DNA sequence: TGTGCCAGCAGCTCCCGAATGACGGCGTATAATTCACCCCTCCACTTT. This translates into CASSSRMTAYNSPLHF.

Only a few counts were recorded for this clonotype. The chain links TRBV27 to TRBJ2-7, with no clear D. V was shortened by 5 bases and J by 4 bases, with 18 bases between the two germline ends. The CDR3 loop spans 15 amino acids. The germline V gene has CDR1 MNHEY and CDR2 SMNVEV (reference sequence). CDR3 sequence reads: CASSPQRTAEYEQYF. Written as DNA, the CDR3 is TGTGCCAGCAGTCCACAACGGACCGCCGAGTACGAGCAGTACTTC.

The chain has TRBV5-1 and TRBJ2-1; D is possibly TRBD2 (6 bases). The CDR3 covers 17 residues. Germline CDR1 and CDR2: SGHRS and YFSETQ. V lost 1 base to trimming and J lost 5 bases, with 19 bases between them. The DNA of the CDR3 is TGCGCCAGCAGCTTGCTCCGACAGTCACTAGCCAACAATGAGCAGTTCTTC. As protein: CASSLLRQSLANNEQFF.

There are many counts of this clonotype. The chain is built from TRBV20-1 and TRBJ1-2; D possibly corresponds to TRBD1 (5 bases). The CDR3 contains 14 residues. Germline V lookup: CDR1 DFQATT, CDR2 SNEGSKA (reference sequence). CDR3 in amino acids: CSPSPRQGGYGYTF. CDR3 in DNA: TGCAGCCCCTCCCCCCGGCAGGGAGGATATGGCTACACCTTC.

The rearrangement joins TRBV19 to TRBJ2-2; D gene ambiguous. Trimming removed 6 bases from V and 4 bases from J, with 9 bases in between. Germline V lookup: CDR1 LNHDA, CDR2 SQIVND (reference sequence). The CDR3 consists of 13 residues. For the CDR3, the DNA is TGTGCCAGTAGAGTGGGCGGCACCGGGGAGCTGTTTTTT. It translates to CASRVGGTGELFF.

This sequence joins TRBV29-1 and TRBJ2-1; TRBD1 aligns across 7 bases. Germline assignment: CDR1 SQVTM and CDR2 ANQGSEA. The CDR3 runs 11 residues. V dropped 7 bases and J dropped 5; count of bases not matched to a gene: 2. The CDR3 region is CSGDSHNEQFF. In DNA form, the CDR3 reads TGCAGCGGGGACAGTCACAATGAGCAGTTCTTC.

This rearrangement joins TRBV7-8 to TRBJ2-3; D is undetermined. The CDR3 extends over 15 amino acids. Germline values: CDR1 SGHVS, CDR2 FQNEAQ. V was clipped by 0 bases and J by 4 bases, with 11 bases between them. The CDR3 is CASSLARMSADTQYF. The CDR3 bases are TGTGCCAGCAGCTTAGCCCGGATGAGTGCAGATACGCAGTATTTT.

This clonotype was counted a single time. The chain uses TRBV19 and TRBJ2-7, with 11 positions matching TRBD2. The J segment lost 2 bases and the V segment lost 4 bases, leaving 7 bases of the junction unmatched. CDR1 and CDR2 from the germline V gene are LNHDA and SQIVND (reference sequence). The CDR3 has 16 residues. CDR3 in DNA: TGTGCCAGTAGTACTAGCGGGAGGTTCGTTGCCTACGAGCAGTACTTC. Protein sequence: CASSTSGRFVAYEQYF.

The chain has TRBV7-2 and TRBJ2-3; TRBD2 matches at 10 bases. Germline-derived CDR1 and CDR2 are SGHTA and FQGNSA. Trimming removed 0 bases from V and 7 bases from J; junction bases left unmatched: 16. The CDR3 extends over 19 amino acids. The chain's CDR3 is CASSLAPLSSSGRRNTQYF. CDR3 sequence (DNA): TGTGCCAGCAGCTTAGCCCCGCTTTCTTCTAGCGGGAGAAGGAATACGCAGTATTTT.

This clonotype has more than one count but fewer than ten. V gene TRBV7-9 combines with J gene TRBJ2-4, with a weak D call TRBD2 (6 bases). Trimming pared 4 bases from V and 6 bases from J, leaving 10 bases between. CDR1 is SEHNR, CDR2 FQNEAQ, per germline (reference sequence). The CDR3 runs 13 residues. CDR3: CASSSTEGNIQYF. The CDR3, as DNA: TGTGCCAGCAGCTCTACGGAGGGAAACATTCAGTACTTC.

The rearrangement links TRBV28 to TRBJ2-7; 9 positions agree with TRBD2. The trim removed 7 bases at V and 4 bases at J, leaving 14 bases unmatched. CDR1 and CDR2 (germline): MDHEN, SYDVKM. The CDR3 length is 16 residues. CDR3 sequence: CASIWREGRLFYEQYV. CDR3 coding DNA: TGTGCCAGCATATGGCGGGAGGGCCGGCTTTTTTACGAGCAGTACGTC.

The CDR3 sequence is CASSTGTGSYNEQFF. CDR3 in DNA: TGTGCCAGTAGTACGGGGACAGGCTCCTACAATGAGCAGTTCTTC. The chain is built from TRBV19 and TRBJ2-1; 8 positions agree with TRBD1. The germline gives CDR1 LNHDA, CDR2 SQIVND (reference sequence). The trim removed 4 bases at V and 0 bases at J, leaving 2 bases unmatched. CDR3 length: 15 residues.

The chain has TRBV5-8 and TRBJ1-3; possibly TRBD1 for D (5 bases). V was pared by 1 base and J by 3 bases, with 14 bases between. Germline CDR1 SGHTS, CDR2 YDEGEE. This CDR3 is built from 16 residues. Here the CDR3 DNA reads TGTGCCAGCAGCTTGCGGGACGCCTTGGGTGGAAACACCATATATTTT. Translating gives CASSLRDALGGNTIYF.

In this sample, this clonotype turned up many times. The gene calls are TRBV7-2 and TRBJ1-5; TRBD1 agrees at 9 bases. The germline V gene encodes CDR1 SGHTA and CDR2 FQGNSA. The CDR3 consists of 17 residues. V gave up 1 base and J gave up 5 bases; unmatched junction bases: 9. CDR3 protein: CASSLGRGDRDHQPQHF. CDR3 bases: TGTGCCAGCAGCTTAGGTCGAGGGGACAGGGATCATCAGCCCCAGCATTTT.

This clonotype was counted only a few times. The chain couples TRBV4-3 to TRBJ2-1; 10 nucleotides line up with TRBD2. The CDR3 runs 14 residues. From germline, CDR1 is LGHNA and CDR2 YSLEER. V shed 0 bases and J 13 bases; nucleotides not matched to a gene: 6. CDR3 in amino acids: CASSQDGLAARQFF. The CDR3 DNA is TGCGCCAGCAGCCAAGATGGACTAGCGGCCAGACAGTTCTTC.

This rearrangement joins TRBV6-2 or TRBV6-3 to TRBJ1-1; 9 bases map to TRBD1. CDR3 length: 15 residues. V was pared by 6 bases and J by 1 base, with 6 bases of the junction left unmatched. CDR1 MNHEY and CDR2 SVGEGT come from the germline V gene. The CDR3 nucleotides read TGTGCCAGCAGGACCCCGGGACAGGGGAACACTGAAGCTTTCTTT. It yields the protein CASRTPGQGNTEAFF.

The rearrangement uses TRBV19 and TRBJ2-1; D perhaps matches TRBD1 (6 bases). This CDR3 is built from 12 residues. Trimming took 9 bases from V and 4 from J, leaving 10 bases between them. Germline lookup yields CDR1 LNHDA and CDR2 SQIVND (reference sequence). CDR3 DNA sequence: TGTGCCAGCCGGGACAAATACAATGAGCAGTTCTTC. Its protein product is CASRDKYNEQFF.

The genes are TRBV7-9 and TRBJ2-3, with a tentative D call TRBD2 (7 bases). This CDR3 comprises 14 residues. Trimming stripped 6 bases from V and 4 bases from J, with 14 bases between. Germline lookup yields CDR1 SEHNR and CDR2 FQNEAQ (reference sequence). CDR3 region: CASRGGGSPDTQYF. The CDR3 nucleotides are TGTGCCAGCAGAGGGGGGGGGTCCCCAGATACGCAGTATTTT.

The chain links TRBV12-3 or TRBV12-4 to TRBJ2-5; possibly TRBD1 for D (6 bases). The CDR3 is 16 amino acids. Trimming stripped 5 bases from V and 4 bases from J, with 20 bases between. DNA of the CDR3: TGTGCCAGCAGTGCCCTAGGGGCAGGGGCTGGAGAGACCCAGTACTTC. This gives the protein CASSALGAGAGETQYF.

The sample holds a few counts of this clonotype. The CDR3 is CSVEPTSGSTDTQYF. CDR3 sequence (DNA): TGCAGCGTTGAACCGACTAGCGGGAGCACAGATACGCAGTATTTT. J is TRBJ2-3 and V is TRBV29-1; 10 bases are a match to TRBD2. The CDR3 is 15 amino acids. CDR1 and CDR2 from the germline V gene are SQVTM and ANQGSEA. V lost 2 bases, J lost 0 bases, and 2 bases stayed unmatched.

V is TRBV19 and J is TRBJ2-3, with 7 bases identical to TRBD2. The junction had 8 bases not matched to a gene; V was cut back by 6 bases and J by 2 bases. The germline gives CDR1 LNHDA, CDR2 SQIVND (reference sequence). This CDR3 is built from 15 residues. This CDR3 reads CASSYLLADTDTQYF. In DNA, the CDR3 is TGTGCCAGTAGCTACCTGCTAGCGGACACAGATACGCAGTATTTT.

This sequence joins TRBV12-3 or TRBV12-4 and TRBJ2-5; 8 nucleotides line up with TRBD2. This CDR3 is 13 amino acids long. The V and J ends lost 7 bases and 5 bases, in that order; junction bases with no gene match: 6. In nucleotides, the CDR3 is TGTGCCAGCACGGGAGGGCCGGAGGAGACCCAGTACTTC. It is translated as CASTGGPEETQYF.

The chain uses TRBV12-3 or TRBV12-4 and TRBJ2-1, with TRBD2 matching 14 bases. The CDR3 contains 15 residues. J was trimmed by 10 bases and V by 5 bases; bases with no gene match: 7. CDR3 sequence (DNA): TGTGCCAGCAGTGCCGGGACTAGCGGGAGAGGGGAGCAGTTCTTC. Translation gives CASSAGTSGRGEQFF.

This clonotype was detected only a few times. The V call is TRBV27, the J call TRBJ1-5, with unresolved D. V was clipped by 4 bases and J by 0 bases, with 4 bases between them. The CDR3 is 13 amino acids. CDR1 is MNHEY and CDR2 is SMNVEV in the germline V gene (reference sequence). CDR3 DNA: TGTGCCAGCAGTTGGTATAGCAATCAGCCCCAGCATTTT. Amino acids: CASSWYSNQPQHF.